Listed here are 13 T cell receptor beta chains from one sample, sequenced in a study of molecular identifiers for immune sequencing clone quantification (dated by TCRdb to 2016 to 2019). Libraries were prepared through PCR. The reads were generated on an Illumina MiSeq. TCRdb took the public reads, trimmed them with fastp at Q25, ran MiXCR for clone calling and kept in-frame beta chains. Records with the same CDR3 protein are collapsed into one entry carrying the most frequent genes and DNA. This sample has over 35,000 distinct CDR3 sequences in its table, and around a sixth of those were observed once. The leading ten clones occupy about 6.6% of the sample. The sequencing input was naive CD8+ T cells from blood, with Jurkat cell RNA spiked in. The sample's cell subset or site, from its label and the paper: FACS-sorted CD8+CD4-CCR7+CD45RA+ naive T cells. The receptors originated from a human donor in good health. Some libraries in this study had Jurkat cell RNA spiked in.

This clonotype occurred many times. The rearrangement joins TRBV21-1 to TRBJ2-7; TRBD2, the table's D call, lacks a check against the DNA. TRBV21-1 is described as a pseudogene. The CDR3 covers 15 residues. The CDR3, as DNA: TGTGCCAGCAGCAAAGAGGAGGGGCCTCCCGTTGGGCAGTACTTC. Translated: CASSKEEGPPVGQYF.

In its sample, this clonotype was seen many times. The V gene is TRBV27, the J gene TRBJ2-1; D is perhaps TRBD1 (6 bases). Per germline, CDR1 MNHEY and CDR2 SMNVEV (reference sequence). The V gene lost 6 bases and the J gene lost 16 bases, with 19 bases spanning the gap. This CDR3 has 12 amino acids. CDR3 DNA: TGTGCCAGCAGAAAAGGAAGGCAGGGGATCTTCTTC. Its protein is CASRKGRQGIFF.

The chain has TRBV20-1 and TRBJ1-4; tentative D call: TRBD1 (5 bases). Germline V gene sequence: CDR1 DFQATT, CDR2 SNEGSKA (reference sequence). Trimming took 1 base from V and 5 from J, leaving 11 bases between them. The CDR3 has 14 amino acids. CDR3 coding DNA: TGCAGTGCTAGAGCTTGGGGCGGGAATGAAAAACTGTTTTTT. Translated: CSARAWGGNEKLFF.

There are many counts of this clonotype. The chain employs TRBV3-1 and TRBJ1-1; 7 bases are a match to TRBD1. V lost 0 bases, J lost 1 base, and 5 bases stayed unmatched. From germline, CDR1 is LGHDT and CDR2 YNNKEL (reference sequence). The CDR3 covers 16 residues. CDR3 residues: CASSQDSGQQNTEAFF. CDR3 nucleotide sequence: TGTGCCAGCAGCCAAGATTCGGGACAGCAGAACACTGAAGCTTTCTTT.

This clonotype was observed many times. V is TRBV14 and J is TRBJ2-2; a weak D match, TRBD2 (5 bases). V lost 4 bases to trimming and J lost 7 bases, with 13 bases between them. Germline CDR1 reads SGHDN; CDR2 reads FVKESK. This CDR3 contains 14 residues. The CDR3 here is CASSPGRGFGELFF. CDR3 nucleotides: TGTGCCAGCAGCCCGGGGAGAGGTTTCGGGGAGCTGTTTTTT. Together with reference TRBV14 and TRBJ2-2, the CDR3 gives the full variable domain: EAGVTQFPSHSVIEKGQTVTLRCDPISGHDNLYWYRRVMGKEIKFLLHFVKESKQDESGMPNNRFLAERTGGTYSTLKVQPAELEDSGVYFCASSPGRGFGELFFGEGSRLTVL.

For this clonotype: This may stem from a read error, because a much larger clone lies one nucleotide away. This sequence joins TRBV27 and TRBJ2-7; a weak D match, TRBD1 (6 bases). CDR3 length: 16 amino acids. Germline V lookup: CDR1 MNHEY, CDR2 SMNVEV (reference sequence). Here the CDR3 reads CASSFSTGFWPYEQCF. The CDR3 DNA reads TGTGCCAGCAGTTTCTCAACAGGGTTTTGGCCCTACGAGCAGTGCTTC.

The genes are TRBV7-9 and TRBJ2-7; unclear D gene. Germline V lookup: CDR1 SEHNR, CDR2 FQNEAQ (reference sequence). Between the trimmed V and J ends, which lost 5 bases and 6 bases, there was a span of 8 bases. The CDR3 extends over 11 amino acids. The CDR3, as DNA: TGTGCCAGCAGCCTGAGTTTCGAGCAGTACTTC. This sequence encodes CASSLSFEQYF.

This clonotype was picked up many times. The chain carries TRBV7-3 and TRBJ2-3; tentatively, D is TRBD1 or TRBD2 (5 bases each). The V gene lost 0 bases and the J gene lost 0 bases, with 7 bases spanning the gap. In germline, CDR1 is SGHTA, CDR2 FQGTGA. The CDR3 is 15 amino acids. Written as DNA, the CDR3 is TGTGCCAGCAGCTTAACGTGGGGGAGCACAGATACGCAGTATTTT. This translates into CASSLTWGSTDTQYF.

This clonotype was seen only a few times. The chain is built from TRBV6-2 or TRBV6-3 and TRBJ2-1, with 7 bases lining up with TRBD2. The germline V gene encodes CDR1 MNHEY and CDR2 SVGEGT. The CDR3 is 13 residues long. V trimming: 7 bases; J trimming: 7 bases; junction bases outside the gene matches: 7. The CDR3 spells CASTDWGGNEQFF. CDR3 nucleotides: TGTGCCAGCACCGATTGGGGGGGAAATGAGCAGTTCTTC.

This clonotype was seen ten or more times. This chain connects TRBV7-2 to TRBJ2-3; the D gene is possibly TRBD2 (6 bases). CDR1 is SGHTA, CDR2 FQGNSA, per germline. V lost 5 bases and J lost 5, with 17 bases in between. The CDR3 length is 15 residues. CDR3 sequence: CASSLTMGGGDTQYF. CDR3 DNA sequence: TGTGCCAGCAGCCTTACAATGGGGGGAGGAGATACGCAGTATTTT.

The J gene is TRBJ2-7, the V gene TRBV21-1. TRBV21-1 corresponds to a pseudogene. This CDR3 contains 15 residues. The CDR3 region has the DNA TGTGCCAGCAGCAAATCGGGCAAGAGCTCCTACGAGCAGTACTTC. This codes for CASSKSGKSSYEQYF.

This clonotype was recorded many times. The V call is TRBV5-6, the J call TRBJ2-3; D possibly corresponds to TRBD2 (5 bases). This CDR3 is built from 15 residues. Germline CDR1 SGHDT, CDR2 YYEEEE. The V and J ends lost 4 bases and 2 bases respectively, with 14 bases between them. CDR3 region: CASSLGLPSTDTQYF. CDR3 coding DNA: TGTGCCAGCAGCCTCGGACTTCCCTCCACAGATACGCAGTATTTT.

At least ten counts were recorded for this clonotype. The rearrangement uses TRBV29-1 and TRBJ2-2; D call uncertain. In germline, CDR1 is SQVTM, CDR2 ANQGSEA. The germline V and J ends were trimmed by 4 bases and 0 bases, with 6 bases remaining between them. There are 13 residues in the CDR3. Here the CDR3 DNA reads TGCAGCGTTGGGGCAGCGAACACCGGGGAGCTGTTTTTT. Protein sequence: CSVGAANTGELFF.